This T cell receptor (beta chain) was sequenced for a study of lymphopenia after photon versus proton radiotherapy. Study findings and constraints: Relative stability marked proton patients; photon patients lost diversity and naive cells. Only patients who died were analyzed for survival; proton advantage is unproven. Post-nadir diversity loss with photons came from oligoclonal expansion, particularly CD8+ Temra cells.

Germline lookup yields CDR1 SEHNR and CDR2 FQNEAQ (reference sequence). The CDR3 loop spans 13 amino acids. The V end was cut by 0 bases, the J end by 1 base, with 4 bases between. As concerns this clone: Its antigen is unidentified.

Sequenced by immunoSEQ multiplex PCR; TCRdb stores in-frame clones only, minus some. The repertoire holds about 40,000 clones, 85% to 90% seen once, with 10% in the top ten. The chain joins TRBV7-9 to TRBJ2-7, with D hard to call. Source: peripheral blood, taken from a patient treated with proton-based radiotherapy. The receptor comes from a woman between 70 and 85 years old with pancreatic cancer. Some clones in this sample may be carry-over from other donors' samples. CDR3 sequence reads: CASSLAGSYEQYF. CDR3 nucleotides: TGTGCCAGCAGCTTAGCAGGGTCCTACGAGCAGTACTTC.